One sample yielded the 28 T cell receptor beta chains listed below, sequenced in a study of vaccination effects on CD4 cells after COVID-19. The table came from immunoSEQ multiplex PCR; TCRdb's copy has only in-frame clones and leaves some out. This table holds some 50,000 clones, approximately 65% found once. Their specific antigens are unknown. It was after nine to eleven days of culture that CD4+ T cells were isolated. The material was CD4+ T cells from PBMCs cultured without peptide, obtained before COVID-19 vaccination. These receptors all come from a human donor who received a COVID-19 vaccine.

The CDR3 DNA reads TGCGCCAGCAGCTCCGGCAGGGGGGAGACTGAAGCTTTCTTT. Translating it yields CASSSGRGETEAFF. The genes are TRBV5-1 and TRBJ1-1, with TRBD1 matching 7 bases. The CDR3 runs 14 residues. Germline loops: CDR1 SGHRS, CDR2 YFSETQ. V shed 3 bases and J 5 bases; nucleotides not matched to a gene: 7.

The CDR3 coding sequence is TGTGCCAGCAAGGGTTGGGAAAATCAGCCCCAGCATTTT. Amino acids: CASKGWENQPQHF. This rearrangement joins TRBV6-5 to TRBJ1-5; D remains ambiguous. V was clipped by 7 bases and J by 4 bases, with 11 bases between them. Germline CDR1 MNHEY, CDR2 SVGAGI. The CDR3 length is 13 residues.

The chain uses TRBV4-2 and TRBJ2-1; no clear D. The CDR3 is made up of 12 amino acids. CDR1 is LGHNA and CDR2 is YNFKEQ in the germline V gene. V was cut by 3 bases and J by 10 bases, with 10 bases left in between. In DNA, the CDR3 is TGTGCCAGCAGCCATTGGGGTGGGGAGCAGTTCTTC. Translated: CASSHWGGEQFF.

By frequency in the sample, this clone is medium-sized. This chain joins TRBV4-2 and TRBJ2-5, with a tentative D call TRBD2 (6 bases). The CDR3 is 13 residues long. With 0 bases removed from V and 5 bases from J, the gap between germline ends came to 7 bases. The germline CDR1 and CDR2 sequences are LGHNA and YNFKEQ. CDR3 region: CASSQEGGETQYF. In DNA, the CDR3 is TGTGCCAGCAGCCAAGAGGGAGGCGAGACCCAGTACTTC.

The CDR3 DNA reads TGTGCCAGCAGCTTGGGGGCTGCCCTCGAGACTAATGAAAAACTGTTTTTT. This encodes CASSLGAALETNEKLFF. J is TRBJ1-4 and V is TRBV5-4; D is uncertain. Per the germline V gene, CDR1 is SGHNT and CDR2 is YYREEE (reference sequence). With 0 bases removed from V and 2 bases from J, the gap between germline ends came to 14 bases. The CDR3 runs 17 residues.

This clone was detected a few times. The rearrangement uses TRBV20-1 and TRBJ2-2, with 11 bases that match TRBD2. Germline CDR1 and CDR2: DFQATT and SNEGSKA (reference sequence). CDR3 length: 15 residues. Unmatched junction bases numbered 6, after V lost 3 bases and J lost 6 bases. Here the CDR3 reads CSASGLAGRSGELFF. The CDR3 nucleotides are TGCAGTGCTAGTGGACTAGCGGGCCGGTCCGGGGAGCTGTTTTTT.

CDR3 nucleotide sequence: TGCGCCAGCAGCAAGGGTGGGGATAATGAAAAACTGTTTTTT. It codes for CASSKGGDNEKLFF. The chain is built from TRBV5-1 and TRBJ1-4, with unresolved D. Germline V gene lookup returns CDR1 SGHRS and CDR2 YFSETQ. Trimming took off 4 bases at V and 4 bases at J, with 11 bases between the two ends. This CDR3 has 14 amino acids. Together with reference TRBV5-1 and TRBJ1-4, the CDR3 gives the full variable domain: KAGVTQTPRYLIKTRGQQVTLSCSPISGHRSVSWYQQTPGQGLQFLFEYFSETQRNKGNFPGRFSGRQFSNSRSEMNVSTLELGDSALYLCASSKGGDNEKLFFGSGTQLSVL.

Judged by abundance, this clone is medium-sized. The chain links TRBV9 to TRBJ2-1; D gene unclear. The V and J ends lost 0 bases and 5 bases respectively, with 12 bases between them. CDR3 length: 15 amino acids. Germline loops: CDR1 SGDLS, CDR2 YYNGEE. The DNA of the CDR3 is TGTGCCAGCAGCGTAGGAACCCTGGTCAACAATGAGCAGTTCTTC. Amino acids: CASSVGTLVNNEQFF.

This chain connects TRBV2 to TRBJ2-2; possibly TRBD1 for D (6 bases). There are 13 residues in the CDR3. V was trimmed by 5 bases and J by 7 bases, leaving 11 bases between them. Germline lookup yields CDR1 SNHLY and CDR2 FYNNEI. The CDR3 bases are TGTGCCAGCAGTATCAGGGGTGGCGGGGAGCTGTTTTTT. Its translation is CASSIRGGGELFF.

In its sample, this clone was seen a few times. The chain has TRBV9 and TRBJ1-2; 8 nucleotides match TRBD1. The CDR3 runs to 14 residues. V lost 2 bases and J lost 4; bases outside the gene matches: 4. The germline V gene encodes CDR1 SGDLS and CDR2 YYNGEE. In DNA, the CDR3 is TGTGCCAGCAGCGTTGGACAGGGCGCCTATGGCTACACCTTC. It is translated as CASSVGQGAYGYTF.

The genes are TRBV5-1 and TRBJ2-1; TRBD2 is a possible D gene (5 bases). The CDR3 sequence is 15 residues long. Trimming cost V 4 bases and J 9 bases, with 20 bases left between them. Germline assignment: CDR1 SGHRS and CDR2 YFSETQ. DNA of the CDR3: TGCGCCAGCAGCCTTAGTCCAAGCGGACTTAGTGAGCAGTTCTTC. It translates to CASSLSPSGLSEQFF. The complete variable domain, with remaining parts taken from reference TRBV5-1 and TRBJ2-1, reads KAGVTQTPRYLIKTRGQQVTLSCSPISGHRSVSWYQQTPGQGLQFLFEYFSETQRNKGNFPGRFSGRQFSNSRSEMNVSTLELGDSALYLCASSLSPSGLSEQFFGPGTRLTVL.

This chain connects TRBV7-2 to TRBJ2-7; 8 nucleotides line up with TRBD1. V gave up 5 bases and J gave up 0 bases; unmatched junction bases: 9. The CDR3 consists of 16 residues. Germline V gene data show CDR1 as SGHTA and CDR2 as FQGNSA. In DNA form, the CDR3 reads TGTGCCAGCAGCCCTGGTTCGGACAGGGCCTCCTACGAGCAGTACTTC. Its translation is CASSPGSDRASYEQYF.

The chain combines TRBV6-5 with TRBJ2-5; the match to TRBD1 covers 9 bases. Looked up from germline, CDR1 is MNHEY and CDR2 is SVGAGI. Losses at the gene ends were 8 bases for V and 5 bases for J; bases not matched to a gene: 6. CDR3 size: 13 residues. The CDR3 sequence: CASRQTGGETQYF. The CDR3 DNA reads TGTGCCAGCCGCCAGACAGGGGGTGAGACCCAGTACTTC.

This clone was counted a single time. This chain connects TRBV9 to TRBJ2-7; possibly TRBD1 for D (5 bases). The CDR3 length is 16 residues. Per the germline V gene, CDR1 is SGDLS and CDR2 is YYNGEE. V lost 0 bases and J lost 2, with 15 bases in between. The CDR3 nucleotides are TGTGCCAGCAGCGTAGGGGTGCAGGGCATCCCCTACGAGCAGTACTTC. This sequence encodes CASSVGVQGIPYEQYF.

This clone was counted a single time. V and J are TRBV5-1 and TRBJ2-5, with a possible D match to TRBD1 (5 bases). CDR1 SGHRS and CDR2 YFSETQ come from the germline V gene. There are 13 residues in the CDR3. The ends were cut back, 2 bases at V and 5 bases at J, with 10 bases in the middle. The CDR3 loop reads CASSFQGSETQYF. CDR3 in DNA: TGCGCCAGCAGCTTCCAGGGTTCGGAGACCCAGTACTTC. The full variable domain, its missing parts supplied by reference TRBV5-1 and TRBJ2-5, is KAGVTQTPRYLIKTRGQQVTLSCSPISGHRSVSWYQQTPGQGLQFLFEYFSETQRNKGNFPGRFSGRQFSNSRSEMNVSTLELGDSALYLCASSFQGSETQYFGPGTRLLVL.

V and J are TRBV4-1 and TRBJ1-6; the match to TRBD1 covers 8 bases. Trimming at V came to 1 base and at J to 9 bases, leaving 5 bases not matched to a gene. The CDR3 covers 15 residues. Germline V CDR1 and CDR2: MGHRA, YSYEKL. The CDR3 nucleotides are TGCGCCAGCAGCCAAGGCGGGACAGGTGGTTCACCCCTCCACTTT. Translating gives CASSQGGTGGSPLHF.

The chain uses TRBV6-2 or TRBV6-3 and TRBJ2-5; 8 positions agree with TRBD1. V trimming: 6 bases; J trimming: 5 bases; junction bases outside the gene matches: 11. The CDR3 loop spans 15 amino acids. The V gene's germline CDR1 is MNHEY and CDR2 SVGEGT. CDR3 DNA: TGTGCCAGCAGCAGGTGGACAGGGTCAGACGAGACCCAGTACTTC. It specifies CASSRWTGSDETQYF.

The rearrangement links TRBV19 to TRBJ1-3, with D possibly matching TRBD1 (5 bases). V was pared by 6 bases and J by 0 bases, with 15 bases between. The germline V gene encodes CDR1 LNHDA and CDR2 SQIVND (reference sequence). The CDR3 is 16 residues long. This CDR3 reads CASRQAGLLSGNTIYF. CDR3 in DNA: TGTGCCAGTAGGCAGGCAGGGCTTCTCTCTGGAAACACCATATATTTT.

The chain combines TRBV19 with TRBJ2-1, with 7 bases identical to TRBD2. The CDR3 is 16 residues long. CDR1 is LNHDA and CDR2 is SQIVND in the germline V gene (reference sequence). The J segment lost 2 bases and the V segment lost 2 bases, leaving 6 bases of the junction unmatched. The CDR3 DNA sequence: TGTGCCAGTAGTATAATCGGGACTACCCCCTACAATGAGCAGTTCTTC. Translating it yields CASSIIGTTPYNEQFF.

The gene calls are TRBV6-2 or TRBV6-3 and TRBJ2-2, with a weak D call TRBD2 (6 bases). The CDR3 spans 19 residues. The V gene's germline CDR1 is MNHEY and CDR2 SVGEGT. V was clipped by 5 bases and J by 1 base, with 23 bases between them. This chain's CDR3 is CASSPNRGGGFGNTGELFF. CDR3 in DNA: TGTGCCAGCAGTCCGAATCGGGGAGGAGGGTTCGGGAACACCGGGGAGCTGTTTTTT.

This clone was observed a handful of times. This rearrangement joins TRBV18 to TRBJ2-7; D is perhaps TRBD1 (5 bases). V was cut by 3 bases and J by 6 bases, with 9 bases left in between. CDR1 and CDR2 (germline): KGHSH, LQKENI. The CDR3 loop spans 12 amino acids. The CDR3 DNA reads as TGTGCCAGCTCACCCAGGGTTGGCGAGCAGTACTTC. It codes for CASSPRVGEQYF. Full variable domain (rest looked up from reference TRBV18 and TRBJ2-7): NAGVMQNPRHLVRRRGQEARLRCSPMKGHSHVYWYRQLPEEGLKFMVYLQKENIIDESGMPKERFSAEFPKEGPSILRIQQVVRGDSAAYFCASSPRVGEQYFGPGTRLTVT.

The CDR3 is CASSLPGATDTQYF. The CDR3 nucleotides are TGTGCCAGCAGCTTGCCGGGGGCCACAGATACGCAGTATTTT. The chain has TRBV5-6 and TRBJ2-3; perhaps D is TRBD1 or TRBD2 (6 bases each). V lost 1 base and J lost 2, with 8 bases in between. The germline gives CDR1 SGHDT, CDR2 YYEEEE. This CDR3 is 14 amino acids long.

This CDR3 reads CASSATGKLYYGYTF. CDR3 DNA sequence: TGTGCCAGCAGTGCCACAGGGAAGTTGTACTATGGCTACACCTTC. The rearrangement links TRBV27 to TRBJ1-2, with a tentative D call TRBD1 (6 bases). In germline, CDR1 is MNHEY, CDR2 SMNVEV (reference sequence). This CDR3 has 15 residues. The ends were cut back, 5 bases at V and 3 bases at J, with 16 bases in the middle.

The CDR3 DNA reads as TGTGCCAGCACCGCGGACAGGGCCTCCTACAATGAGCAGTTCTTC. It codes for CASTADRASYNEQFF. This chain links TRBV6-5 with TRBJ2-1, with 8 positions matching TRBD1. V lost 7 bases, J lost 0 bases, and 5 bases stayed unmatched. Germline CDR1 and CDR2: MNHEY and SVGAGI. The CDR3 length is 15 residues.

The CDR3 loop reads CATLEGNTDTQYF. Here the CDR3 DNA reads TGTGCCACCCTGGAAGGAAACACAGATACGCAGTATTTT. This chain joins TRBV28 and TRBJ2-3; D uncertain. This CDR3 contains 13 residues. Trimming shortened V by 10 bases and J by 2 bases, and 13 bases separated the two germline ends. CDR1 and CDR2 (germline): MDHEN, SYDVKM. Full variable domain (missing parts from reference TRBV28 and TRBJ2-3): DVKVTQSSRYLVKRTGEKVFLECVQDMDHENMFWYRQDPGLGLRLIYFSYDVKMKEKGDIPEGYSVSREKKERFSLILESASTNQTSMYLCATLEGNTDTQYFGPGTRLTVL.

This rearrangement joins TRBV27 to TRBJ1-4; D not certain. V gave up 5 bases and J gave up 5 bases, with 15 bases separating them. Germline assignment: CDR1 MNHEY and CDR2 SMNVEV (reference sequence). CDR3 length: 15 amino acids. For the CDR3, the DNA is TGTGCCAGCAGTCCAAAAGGGCATGCCAATGAAAAACTGTTTTTT. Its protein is CASSPKGHANEKLFF.

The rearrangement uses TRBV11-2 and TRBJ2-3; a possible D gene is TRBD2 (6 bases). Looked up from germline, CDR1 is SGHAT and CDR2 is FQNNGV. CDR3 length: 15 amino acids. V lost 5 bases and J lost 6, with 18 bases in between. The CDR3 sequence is CASSPGAGPRDTQYF. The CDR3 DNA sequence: TGTGCCAGCAGCCCAGGTGCGGGGCCTCGGGATACGCAGTATTTT.

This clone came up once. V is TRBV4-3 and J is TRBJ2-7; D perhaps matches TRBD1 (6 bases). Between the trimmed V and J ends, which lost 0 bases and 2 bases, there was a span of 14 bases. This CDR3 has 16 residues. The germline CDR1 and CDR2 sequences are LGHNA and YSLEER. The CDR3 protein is CASSQELQGSPYEQYF. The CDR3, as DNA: TGCGCCAGCAGCCAAGAACTGCAGGGGAGTCCCTACGAGCAGTACTTC.